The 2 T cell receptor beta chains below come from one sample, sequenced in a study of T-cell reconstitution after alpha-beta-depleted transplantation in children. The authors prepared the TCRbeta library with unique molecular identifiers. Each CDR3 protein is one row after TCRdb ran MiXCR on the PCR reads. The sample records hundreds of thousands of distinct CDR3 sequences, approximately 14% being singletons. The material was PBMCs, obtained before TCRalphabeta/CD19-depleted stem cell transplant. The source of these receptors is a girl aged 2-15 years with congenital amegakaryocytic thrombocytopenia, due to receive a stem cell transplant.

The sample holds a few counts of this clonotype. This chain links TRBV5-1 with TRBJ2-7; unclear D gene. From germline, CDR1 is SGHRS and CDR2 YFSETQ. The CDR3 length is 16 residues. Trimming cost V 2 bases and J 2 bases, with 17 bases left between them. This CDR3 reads CASSLGTSRRTYEQYF. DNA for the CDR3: TGCGCCAGCAGCTTAGGAACGTCTCGCCGTACCTACGAGCAGTACTTC.

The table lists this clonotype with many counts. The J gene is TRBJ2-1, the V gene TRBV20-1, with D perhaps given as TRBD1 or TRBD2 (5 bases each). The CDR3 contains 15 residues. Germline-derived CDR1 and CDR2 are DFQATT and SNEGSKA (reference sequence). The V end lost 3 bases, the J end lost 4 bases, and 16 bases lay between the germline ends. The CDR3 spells CSARRLGESYNEQFF. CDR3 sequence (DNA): TGCAGTGCTAGGCGGCTAGGGGAGTCTTACAATGAGCAGTTCTTC.